The 29 T cell receptor beta chains listed next were all sequenced from one sample in a study of OX40 agonist ivuxolimab in advanced cancers. Using immunoSEQ multiplex PCR, the repertoire was profiled, and TCRdb retains in-frame clones only, with some absent. The table has over 80,000 clones, roughly 85% seen once. The material sequenced was CD4+ or CD8+ T cells sorted from blood, taken in a trial of the OX40 agonist ivuxolimab. These receptors all come from an adult with an advanced solid tumor such as melanoma, head and neck, liver or kidney cancer.

The CDR3 protein is CASSTFGALSEAFF. For the CDR3, the DNA is TGTGCCAGCAGCACTTTCGGGGCTCTTTCTGAAGCTTTCTTT. The gene calls are TRBV7-9 and TRBJ1-1; D is perhaps TRBD1 (5 bases). This CDR3 is built from 14 residues. Germline CDR1 is SEHNR and CDR2 is FQNEAQ (reference sequence). The V and J ends lost 5 bases and 6 bases respectively, with 16 bases between them.

This clone was detected once. V usage is TRBV7-6 and J usage is TRBJ2-7; D unclear. Germline values: CDR1 SGHVS, CDR2 FNYEAQ. The ends were cut back, 1 base at V and 6 bases at J, with 7 bases in the middle. The CDR3 spans 12 residues. The CDR3 reads CASSLVVSEQYF. CDR3 nucleotide sequence: TGTGCCAGCAGCTTAGTGGTCAGCGAGCAGTACTTC.

This clone appeared a single time. The rearrangement links TRBV30 to TRBJ2-7; no clear D. The length of the CDR3 is 17 residues. Trimming stripped 3 bases from V and 0 bases from J, with 21 bases between. CDR1 is GTSNPN and CDR2 is SVGIG in the germline V gene (reference sequence). CDR3 bases: TGTGCCTGGAGCCTCCGCCTGGGCGGCACCTTCTCCTACGAGCAGTACTTC. Its protein is CAWSLRLGGTFSYEQYF.

The chain has TRBV18 and TRBJ1-4, with a weak D call TRBD1 (5 bases). Trimming cost V 0 bases and J 3 bases, with 17 bases left between them. The CDR3 extends over 18 amino acids. Germline CDR1 is KGHSH and CDR2 is LQKENI. CDR3 sequence reads: CASSPPGRLTISNEKLFF. The CDR3 coding sequence is TGTGCCAGCTCACCACCGGGGCGCCTCACGATATCTAATGAAAAACTGTTTTTT.

This rearrangement joins TRBV6-5 to TRBJ2-3; the D is unclear. The germline CDR1 and CDR2 sequences are MNHEY and SVGAGI. This CDR3 is built from 15 residues. Trimming cost V 2 bases and J 9 bases, with 18 bases left between them. This chain's CDR3 is CASSYRRKGLGTQYF. CDR3 in DNA: TGTGCCAGCAGTTACCGTAGAAAGGGCCTGGGGACGCAGTATTTT.

The rearrangement uses TRBV5-1 and TRBJ2-3, with D tentatively TRBD2 (6 bases). Germline V gene sequence: CDR1 SGHRS, CDR2 YFSETQ. Trimming removed 0 bases from V and 1 base from J, with 15 bases in between. The CDR3 sequence is 17 residues long. The CDR3 here is CASSLGLAWEGTDTQYF. The CDR3 DNA reads TGCGCCAGCAGCTTGGGGTTAGCGTGGGAGGGCACAGATACGCAGTATTTT.

The DNA for the CDR3 is TGCGCCAGCTGGGGGGACACCAAAGAGACCCAGTACTTC. Translation: CASWGDTKETQYF. The chain has TRBV5-1 and TRBJ2-5; either TRBD1 or TRBD2 may supply D (6 bases each). The ends were cut back, 7 bases at V and 3 bases at J, with 13 bases in the middle. CDR3 length equals 13 residues. Germline V gene data show CDR1 as SGHRS and CDR2 as YFSETQ.

Note on this clone: Other DNA sequences from this sample encode an identical CDR3 as well. The V and J genes are TRBV7-6 and TRBJ1-5; TRBD1 might be the D (6 bases). V lost 1 base, J lost 2 bases, and 6 bases lay in between. This CDR3 comprises 14 residues. The V gene's germline CDR1 is SGHVS and CDR2 FNYEAQ. Here the CDR3 reads CASSLGQGNQPQHF. CDR3 DNA: TGTGCCAGCAGCTTAGGACAGGGCAATCAGCCCCAGCATTTT.

This clone was seen a single time. V is TRBV5-1 and J is TRBJ2-4; possible D gene TRBD1, 5 bases. Per germline, CDR1 SGHRS and CDR2 YFSETQ. The length of the CDR3 is 15 residues. Trimming cost V 0 bases and J 1 base, with 8 bases left between them. CDR3 residues: CASSLAPGAKNIQYF. The CDR3 DNA sequence: TGCGCCAGCAGCTTGGCCCCAGGGGCCAAAAACATTCAGTACTTC.

The chain links TRBV19 to TRBJ1-2; 7 bases map to TRBD1. CDR3 length: 16 amino acids. The J segment lost 3 bases and the V segment lost 5 bases, leaving 12 bases of the junction unmatched. The germline gives CDR1 LNHDA, CDR2 SQIVND (reference sequence). The CDR3 DNA sequence: TGTGCCAGTAGTTCCTTAGGACAGGCAGAATACTATGGCTACACCTTC. It codes for CASSSLGQAEYYGYTF.

The chain couples TRBV10-2 to TRBJ2-2; tentatively, D is TRBD1 (6 bases). This CDR3 is built from 17 residues. Trimming left V 3 bases short and J 2 bases short, with 16 bases between. Germline CDR1 WSHSY, CDR2 SAAADI. CDR3 protein: CASSEWDTNYNTGELFF. CDR3 DNA: TGCGCCAGCAGTGAATGGGACACAAACTATAACACCGGGGAGCTGTTTTTT.

The chain recombines TRBV5-1 with TRBJ2-1; possibly TRBD2 for D (5 bases). The germline CDR1 and CDR2 sequences are SGHRS and YFSETQ. Between the trimmed V and J ends, which lost 0 bases and 4 bases, there was a span of 11 bases. The CDR3 loop spans 15 amino acids. The CDR3 sequence is CASSLGGAGYNEQFF. The CDR3 DNA reads as TGCGCCAGCAGCTTGGGAGGCGCGGGTTACAATGAGCAGTTCTTC.

The chain recombines TRBV5-1 with TRBJ2-7, with TRBD1 identical over 8 bases. Germline CDR1 SGHRS, CDR2 YFSETQ. There are 15 residues in the CDR3. V dropped 3 bases and J dropped 3; count of bases not matched to a gene: 8. CDR3 DNA sequence: TGCGCCAGCAGCTCAACCCCGACAGGGGACTACGAGCAGTACTTC. Translation: CASSSTPTGDYEQYF.

This clone was observed a few times. The rearrangement joins TRBV19 to TRBJ2-1; D remains unclear. The V and J ends lost 0 bases and 2 bases respectively, with 14 bases between them. CDR1 and CDR2 from the germline V gene are LNHDA and SQIVND (reference sequence). The CDR3 length is 17 residues. CDR3 bases: TGTGCCAGTAGTATAGACCTAGTCGGTGGGGCCTACAATGAGCAGTTCTTC. This encodes CASSIDLVGGAYNEQFF.

The V and J genes are TRBV10-3 and TRBJ1-2; TRBD1 agrees at 7 bases. Trimming cost V 5 bases and J 8 bases; bases outside gene matches: 14. The germline gives CDR1 ENHRY, CDR2 SYGVKD. CDR3 length equals 15 residues. Here the CDR3 DNA reads TGTGCCATCAGTCCGTCGAGGGGGACAGATTACGGCTACACCTTC. This translates into CAISPSRGTDYGYTF.

V usage is TRBV4-1 and J usage is TRBJ1-2; TRBD1 agrees at 7 bases. The CDR3 has 15 amino acids. The J segment lost 8 bases and the V segment lost 1 base, leaving 10 bases of the junction unmatched. CDR1 and CDR2 from the germline V gene are MGHRA and YSYEKL. For the CDR3, the DNA is TGCGCCAGCAGCCAAGCTAGGACAGGTCCTACCGGCTACACCTTC. Translating gives CASSQARTGPTGYTF.

The chain carries TRBV7-9 and TRBJ1-2, with D possibly being TRBD1 (6 bases). The CDR3 runs to 14 residues. Germline-derived CDR1 and CDR2 are SEHNR and FQNEAQ (reference sequence). Trimming stripped 5 bases from V and 4 bases from J, with 14 bases between. The CDR3 reads CASSRQTGFYGYTF. CDR3 DNA: TGTGCCAGCAGCCGTCAGACAGGATTCTATGGCTACACCTTC.

This clone was detected once. The rearrangement uses TRBV29-1 and TRBJ1-2; D is undetermined. Looked up from germline, CDR1 is SQVTM and CDR2 is ANQGSEA. The CDR3 consists of 12 residues. Trimming took 0 bases from V and 5 from J, leaving 7 bases between them. CDR3 nucleotide sequence: TGCAGCGTTGAAGACAGTTCTTATGGCTACACCTTC. It translates to CSVEDSSYGYTF.

The V gene is TRBV7-9, the J gene TRBJ2-1, with D possibly TRBD2 on 6 matching bases. The CDR3 has 16 residues. The germline V gene encodes CDR1 SEHNR and CDR2 FQNEAQ (reference sequence). V was clipped by 9 bases and J by 0 bases, with 18 bases between them. This CDR3 reads CASSGFGGSSYNEQFF. The DNA for the CDR3 is TGTGCCAGTAGCGGATTTGGGGGTAGCTCCTACAATGAGCAGTTCTTC.

The gene calls are TRBV30 and TRBJ2-1; D is unresolved. V was trimmed by 1 base and J by 5 bases, leaving 9 bases between them. Per germline, CDR1 GTSNPN and CDR2 SVGIG (reference sequence). The CDR3 totals 13 residues. The CDR3 loop reads CAWSGQDHNEQFF. The CDR3 DNA reads TGTGCCTGGAGTGGTCAGGACCACAATGAGCAGTTCTTC.

Here the CDR3 DNA reads TGTGCCAGCAGTGACGGACAGGGCCGTTACCAAGAGACCCAGTACTTC. This sequence encodes CASSDGQGRYQETQYF. This chain uses TRBV25-1 with TRBJ2-5; TRBD1 aligns across 8 bases. V shed 3 bases and J 0 bases; nucleotides not matched to a gene: 6. Germline V gene sequence: CDR1 MGHDK, CDR2 SYGVNS. The CDR3 length is 16 residues. The full variable domain, in which reference TRBV25-1 and TRBJ2-5 provide the parts outside the CDR3, is EADIYQTPRYLVIGTGKKITLECSQTMGHDKMYWYQQDPGMELHLIHYSYGVNSTEKGDLSSESTVSRIRTEHFPLTLESARPSHTSQYLCASSDGQGRYQETQYFGPGTRLLVL.

The V call is TRBV5-8, the J call TRBJ2-3, with TRBD2 identical over 11 bases. V lost 1 base, J lost 4 bases, and 5 bases stayed unmatched. The CDR3 loop spans 16 amino acids. CDR1 and CDR2 (germline): SGHTS, YDEGEE. CDR3 DNA sequence: TGTGCCAGCAGCTTGTATCCGGGACTAGCGGCAGATACGCAGTATTTT. Protein: CASSLYPGLAADTQYF. The whole variable domain, filled in from reference TRBV5-8 and TRBJ2-3, reads EAGVTQSPTHLIKTRGQQATLRCSPISGHTSVYWYQQALGLGLQFLLWYDEGEERNRGNFPPRFSGRQFPNYSSELNVNALELEDSALYLCASSLYPGLAADTQYFGPGTRLTVL.

V gene TRBV9 combines with J gene TRBJ1-1, with D maybe TRBD1 (6 bases). Germline V gene sequence: CDR1 SGDLS, CDR2 YYNGEE. The CDR3 loop spans 14 amino acids. V lost 0 bases, J lost 0 bases, and 6 bases lay in between. CDR3 sequence: CASSVAGVNTEAFF. The CDR3 DNA reads as TGTGCCAGCAGCGTAGCAGGGGTGAACACTGAAGCTTTCTTT. Full variable domain (remainder filled in from reference TRBV9 and TRBJ1-1): DSGVTQTPKHLITATGQRVTLRCSPRSGDLSVYWYQQSLDQGLQFLIQYYNGEERAKGNILERFSAQQFPDLHSELNLSSLELGDSALYFCASSVAGVNTEAFFGQGTRLTVV.

This clone came up a few times. The chain combines TRBV2 with TRBJ1-6, with 7 bases identical to TRBD1. CDR1 and CDR2 (germline): SNHLY, FYNNEI. The junction had 3 bases not matched to a gene; V was cut back by 4 bases and J by 9 bases. The CDR3 sequence is 13 residues long. The CDR3 reads CASSVQGGSPLHF. For the CDR3, the DNA is TGTGCCAGCAGTGTTCAGGGGGGTTCACCCCTCCACTTT.

This chain links TRBV4-3 with TRBJ1-2; 8 positions match TRBD1. Losses at the gene ends were 0 bases for V and 1 base for J; bases not matched to a gene: 13. Germline V gene data show CDR1 as LGHNA and CDR2 as YSLEER. This CDR3 region has 19 residues. CDR3 protein: CASSQDLSRGHLLNYGYTF. The CDR3 DNA follows: TGCGCCAGCAGCCAAGATCTATCCAGGGGGCACCTTCTTAACTATGGCTACACCTTC.

Ten or more counts support this clone. This chain joins TRBV5-1 and TRBJ2-7, with unresolved D. This CDR3 region has 13 residues. The V end lost 5 bases, the J end lost 3 bases, and 12 bases lay between the germline ends. Germline CDR1 and CDR2: SGHRS and YFSETQ. CDR3 loop: CASRGSFGYEQYF. The DNA for the CDR3 is TGCGCCAGCAGAGGGTCGTTTGGCTACGAGCAGTACTTC. The full variable domain, with the rest looked up from reference TRBV5-1 and TRBJ2-7, is KAGVTQTPRYLIKTRGQQVTLSCSPISGHRSVSWYQQTPGQGLQFLFEYFSETQRNKGNFPGRFSGRQFSNSRSEMNVSTLELGDSALYLCASRGSFGYEQYFGPGTRLTVT.

The rearrangement links TRBV7-9 to TRBJ1-1; TRBD1 matches at 7 bases. The CDR3 covers 14 residues. After removal of 5 bases from V and 1 base from J, the junction contained 4 bases not matched to a gene. CDR1 and CDR2 (germline): SEHNR, FQNEAQ (reference sequence). The CDR3 region has the DNA TGTGCCAGCAGCCCCAGGGGGGAGAACACTGAAGCTTTCTTT. Protein product: CASSPRGENTEAFF.

Only one count was recorded for this clone. J is TRBJ1-2 and V is TRBV5-5; no reliable D call. The CDR3 is made up of 15 amino acids. Trimming pared 2 bases from V and 0 bases from J, leaving 11 bases between. CDR1 SGHKS and CDR2 YYEKEE come from the germline V gene (reference sequence). The CDR3 region is CASSLLLGSNYGYTF. CDR3 coding DNA: TGTGCCAGCAGCTTATTGCTAGGTTCTAACTATGGCTACACCTTC.

About this clone: The junction differs from germline at one of its ends, possibly a read error. V usage is TRBV11-2 and J usage is TRBJ1-6; D may be TRBD1 (6 bases). Germline-derived CDR1 and CDR2 are SGHAT and FQNNGV. The CDR3 runs 14 residues. CDR3 in DNA: TGTGCCAGCAACTTAGACCCAGGGGTCTCACCCCTCCACTTT. Translation gives CASNLDPGVSPLHF. Full variable domain (remainder filled in from reference TRBV11-2 and TRBJ1-6): EAGVAQSPRYKIIEKRQSVAFWCNPISGHATLYWYQQILGQGPKLLIQFQNNGVVDDSQLPKDRFSAERLKGVDSTLKIQPAKLEDSAVYLCASNLDPGVSPLHFGNGTRLTVT.